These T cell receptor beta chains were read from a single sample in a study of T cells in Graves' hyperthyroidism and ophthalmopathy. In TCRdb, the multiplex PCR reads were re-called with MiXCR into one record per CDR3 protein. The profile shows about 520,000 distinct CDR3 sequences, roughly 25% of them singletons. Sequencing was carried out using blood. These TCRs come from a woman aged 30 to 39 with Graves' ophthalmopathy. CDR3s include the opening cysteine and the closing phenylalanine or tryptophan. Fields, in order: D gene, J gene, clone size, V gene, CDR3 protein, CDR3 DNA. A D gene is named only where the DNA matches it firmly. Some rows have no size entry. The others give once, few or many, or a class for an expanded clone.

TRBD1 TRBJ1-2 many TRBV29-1 CSAGQGVMNYGYTF TGCAGCGCCGGACAGGGGGTGATGAACTACGGCTACACCTTC
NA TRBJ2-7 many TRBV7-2 CASSDRVSYEQYF TGTGCCAGCAGCGATCGAGTCTCCTACGAGCAGTACTTC
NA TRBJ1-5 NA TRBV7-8 CASSLAFEYQPQHF TGTGCCAGCAGCTTAGCTTTTGAGTATCAGCCCCAGCATTTT
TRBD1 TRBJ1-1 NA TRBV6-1 CASSPGTGSKYPAFF TGTGCCAGCAGCCCCGGGACAGGCTCGAAGTACCCTGCTTTCTTT
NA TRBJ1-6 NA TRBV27 CASSLGGGTQFRSSYNSPLHF TGTGCCAGCAGTTTAGGCGGAGGGACACAATTCCGAAGCTCCTATAATTCACCCCTCCACTTT
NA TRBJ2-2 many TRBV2 CASSKNRPNTGELFF TGTGCCAGCAGTAAAAACAGACCGAACACCGGGGAGCTGTTTTTT
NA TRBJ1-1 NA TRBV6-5 CASSYNGGNTEAFF TGTGCCAGCAGTTACAATGGCGGGAACACTGAAGCTTTCTTT
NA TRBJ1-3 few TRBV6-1 CASSEEEGRSGNTIYF TGTGCCAGCAGTGAAGAAGAGGGCCGCTCTGGAAACACCATATATTTT
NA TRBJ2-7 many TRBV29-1 CSVEEGNSYEQYF TGCAGCGTTGAAGAGGGAAACTCCTACGAGCAGTACTTC
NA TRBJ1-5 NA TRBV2 CASSERAGLGQPQHF TGTGCCAGCAGTGAGAGGGCAGGGCTCGGTCAGCCCCAGCATTTT
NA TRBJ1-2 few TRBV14 CASSQVSGTSGYTF TGTGCCAGCAGCCAAGTATCCGGGACATCTGGCTACACCTTC
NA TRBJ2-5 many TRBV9 CASSVGPYQETQYF TGTGCCAGCAGCGTAGGCCCGTACCAAGAGACCCAGTACTTC
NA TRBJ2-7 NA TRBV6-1 CASQTQRAPAGDSEQYF TGTGCCAGCCAAACCCAAAGAGCGCCGGCGGGGGACAGCGAGCAGTACTTC
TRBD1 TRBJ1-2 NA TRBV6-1 CASSEWDSYGYTF TGTGCCAGCAGCGAGTGGGACAGCTATGGCTACACCTTC
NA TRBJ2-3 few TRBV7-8 CASSLLGSSTDTQYF TGTGCCAGCAGCTTACTGGGTTCTAGCACAGATACGCAGTATTTT
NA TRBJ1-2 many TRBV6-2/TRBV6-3 CASSSAFGYTF TGTGCCAGCAGTTCCGCGTTTGGCTACACCTTC
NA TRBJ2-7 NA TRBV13 CASSSSSDTLLYEQYF TGTGCCAGCAGCTCCTCCTCCGACACGTTGCTCTACGAGCAGTACTTC
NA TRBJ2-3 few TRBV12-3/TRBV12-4 CASSFKGGDLSTDTQYF TGTGCCAGCAGTTTTAAAGGGGGGGACCTTAGCACAGATACGCAGTATTTT
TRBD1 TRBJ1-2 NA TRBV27 CASTQGQGLYGYTF TGTGCCAGCACCCAAGGACAGGGTCTGTATGGCTACACCTTC
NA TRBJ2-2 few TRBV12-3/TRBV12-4 CASMDDPTGELFF TGTGCCAGCATGGACGACCCCACCGGGGAGCTGTTTTTT
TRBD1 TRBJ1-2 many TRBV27 CASSEWDRPANYGYTF TGTGCCAGCAGCGAATGGGACAGGCCAGCTAACTATGGCTACACCTTC
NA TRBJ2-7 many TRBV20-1 CSARDMGGIYEQYF TGCAGTGCTAGAGATATGGGCGGGATCTACGAGCAGTACTTC
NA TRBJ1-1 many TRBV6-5 CASSFWEGRTEAFF TGTGCCAGCAGTTTTTGGGAGGGGAGGACTGAAGCTTTCTTT
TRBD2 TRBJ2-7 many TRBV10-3 CAISASGDYEQYF TGTGCCATCAGTGCTAGCGGGGACTACGAGCAGTACTTC
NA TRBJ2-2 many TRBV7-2 CASSLPGRTGELFF TGTGCCAGCAGCTTACCAGGGCGGACCGGGGAGCTGTTTTTT
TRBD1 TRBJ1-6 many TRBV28 CASLLGQGNSPLHF TGTGCCAGCCTTTTGGGACAGGGGAATTCACCCCTCCACTTT
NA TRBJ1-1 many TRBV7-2 CASSDWTGLVEAFF TGTGCCAGCAGCGACTGGACGGGGCTGGTGGAAGCTTTCTTT
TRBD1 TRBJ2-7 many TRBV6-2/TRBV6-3 CASSRPGQGFYEQYF TGTGCCAGCAGTCGTCCCGGACAGGGGTTCTACGAGCAGTACTTC
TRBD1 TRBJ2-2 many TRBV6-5 CASGQGARETGELFF TGTGCCAGCGGACAGGGGGCGAGGGAAACCGGGGAGCTGTTTTTT
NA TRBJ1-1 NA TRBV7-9 CASSLGNTEVFF TGTGCCAGCAGCTTAGGGAACACTGAAGTTTTCTTT
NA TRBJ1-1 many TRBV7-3 CASSSPGLVGAFF TGTGCCAGCAGCTCCCCGGGGTTGGTCGGTGCTTTCTTT
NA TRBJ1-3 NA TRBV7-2 CASSFQRFSGNTIYF TGTGCCAGCAGCTTCCAGAGGTTCTCTGGAAACACCATATATTTT
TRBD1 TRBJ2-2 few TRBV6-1 CASSRGTGGRAGELFF TGTGCCAGCAGCCGTGGGACAGGGGGACGCGCCGGGGAGCTGTTTTTT
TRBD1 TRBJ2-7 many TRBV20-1 CSATRQGQGNYEQYF TGCAGTGCTACCAGACAGGGACAGGGAAATTACGAGCAGTACTTC
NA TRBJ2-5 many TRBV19 CASSISGDSQQTQYF TGTGCCAGTAGTATCAGCGGGGACAGCCAACAGACCCAGTACTTC
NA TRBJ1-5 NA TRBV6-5 CASSYSPGRSNRPQHF TGTGCCAGCAGTTACTCCCCGGGGCGGAGCAATCGGCCCCAGCATTTT
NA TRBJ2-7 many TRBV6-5 CASSYSNEVRYEQYF TGTGCCAGCAGTTACTCGAACGAAGTGCGGTACGAGCAGTACTTC
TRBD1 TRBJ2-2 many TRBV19 CASSMTGGRPGELFF TGTGCCAGTAGTATGACAGGGGGACGTCCCGGGGAGCTGTTTTTT
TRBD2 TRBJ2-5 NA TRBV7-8 CASSTKRLAGYETQYF TGTGCCAGCAGCACAAAGAGACTAGCGGGATATGAGACCCAGTACTTC
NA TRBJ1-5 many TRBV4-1 CASSQDIGVSQPQHF TGCGCCAGCAGCCAAGATATCGGGGTCAGTCAGCCCCAGCATTTT
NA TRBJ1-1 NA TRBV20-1 CSARGEGRDTEAFF TGCAGTGCTAGAGGAGAAGGGCGCGACACTGAAGCTTTCTTT
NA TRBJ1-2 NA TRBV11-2 CASSDPGDGYTF TGTGCCAGCAGCGACCCGGGGGATGGCTACACCTTC
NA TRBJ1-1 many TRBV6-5 CASSSAAMVVTEAFF TGTGCCAGCAGTTCCGCCGCGATGGTAGTCACTGAAGCTTTCTTT
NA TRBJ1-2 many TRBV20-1 CSARDLPPREGYTF TGCAGTGCTAGAGATCTCCCGCCGAGGGAAGGCTACACCTTC
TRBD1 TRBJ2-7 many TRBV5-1 CASSLVGQGGNEQYF TGCGCCAGCAGCTTGGTCGGACAGGGGGGGAACGAGCAGTACTTC
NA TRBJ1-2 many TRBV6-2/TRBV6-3 CASSYGGIDGYTF TGTGCCAGCAGTTACGGGGGAATCGATGGCTACACCTTC